Listed below are T cell receptor beta chains from one sample, sequenced in a study of cytomegalovirus exposure and HLA in healthy donors. Measured with immunoSEQ multiplex PCR; TCRdb has only the in-frame clones, and not every one. The table has roughly 120,000 clones, around 79% seen once. Sequenced input: PBMCs. Receptors were obtained from a woman in her twenties or thirties in good health and CMV-seronegative. CDR3s include the opening cysteine and the closing phenylalanine or tryptophan. Each record gives: CDR3 length, V gene, clone size, D gene, J gene, CDR3 protein, CDR3 DNA. A D gene is named only where the DNA matches it firmly. Part of the rows lack a size; the others show once, few, many or a class for expanded clones.

len: 14; v_gene: TRBV6-5; abundance: -; d_gene: TRBD1; j_gene: TRBJ2-7; CDR3aa: CASKLGTGGLEQYF; CDR3nt: TGTGCCAGCAAACTCGGGACAGGGGGCCTCGAGCAGTACTTC
len: 14; v_gene: TRBV6-5; abundance: -; d_gene: -; j_gene: TRBJ2-5; CDR3aa: CASSYSGQQETQYF; CDR3nt: TGTGCCAGCAGTTACTCGGGGCAGCAAGAGACCCAGTACTTC
len: 15; v_gene: TRBV30; abundance: -; d_gene: TRBD1; j_gene: TRBJ2-3; CDR3aa: CAWLPTGSRTDTQYF; CDR3nt: TGTGCCTGGCTCCCGACAGGGAGCCGGACAGATACGCAGTATTTT
len: 15; v_gene: TRBV28; abundance: -; d_gene: TRBD2; j_gene: TRBJ2-1; CDR3aa: CASSSGTSTWDEQFF; CDR3nt: TGTGCCAGCAGCTCCGGGACTAGCACGTGGGATGAGCAGTTCTTC
len: 15; v_gene: TRBV18; abundance: -; d_gene: TRBD1; j_gene: TRBJ1-1; CDR3aa: CASSPGTGANTEAFF; CDR3nt: TGTGCCAGCTCACCAGGGACAGGGGCCAACACTGAAGCTTTCTTT
len: 16; v_gene: TRBV6-5; abundance: -; d_gene: TRBD2; j_gene: TRBJ2-3; CDR3aa: CASSSGTSDSRDTQYF; CDR3nt: TGTGCCAGCAGTTCCGGGACTAGCGACAGCCGGGATACGCAGTATTTT
len: 15; v_gene: TRBV6-5; abundance: few; d_gene: -; j_gene: TRBJ1-4; CDR3aa: CASSYSQEGNEKLFF; CDR3nt: TGTGCCAGCAGTTACTCCCAGGAGGGGAATGAAAAACTGTTTTTT
len: 16; v_gene: TRBV7-2; abundance: few; d_gene: TRBD2; j_gene: TRBJ2-3; CDR3aa: CASSSPSLAGLHTQYF; CDR3nt: TGTGCCAGCAGCTCGCCCTCACTAGCGGGATTACATACGCAGTATTTT
len: 14; v_gene: TRBV7-7; abundance: -; d_gene: TRBD1; j_gene: TRBJ2-5; CDR3aa: CASSRTGGMETQYF; CDR3nt: TGTGCTAGCAGTCGGACAGGGGGGATGGAGACCCAGTACTTC
len: 17; v_gene: TRBV18; abundance: -; d_gene: TRBD1; j_gene: TRBJ1-3; CDR3aa: CASSPFPGQGPGNTIYF; CDR3nt: TGTGCCAGCTCACCATTCCCGGGACAGGGACCTGGAAACACCATATATTTT
len: 15; v_gene: TRBV5-4; abundance: -; d_gene: -; j_gene: TRBJ2-7; CDR3aa: CASSSGVVASYEQYF; CDR3nt: TGTGCCAGCAGCTCGGGGGTCGTAGCGTCCTACGAGCAGTACTTC
len: 15; v_gene: TRBV28; abundance: -; d_gene: TRBD1; j_gene: TRBJ1-2; CDR3aa: CASSLPRGQGYGYTF; CDR3nt: TGTGCCAGCAGTTTACCCAGGGGGCAGGGCTATGGCTACACCTTC
len: 11; v_gene: TRBV6-6; abundance: -; d_gene: TRBD2; j_gene: TRBJ2-5; CDR3aa: CASRRDYIRDF; CDR3nt: TGTGCCAGCAGGAGGGACTACATTAGGGACTTC
len: 12; v_gene: TRBV29-1; abundance: -; d_gene: -; j_gene: TRBJ2-7; CDR3aa: CSVGLASYEQYF; CDR3nt: TGCAGCGTTGGGCTAGCCTCCTACGAGCAGTACTTC
len: 13; v_gene: TRBV6-5; abundance: -; d_gene: TRBD1; j_gene: TRBJ1-1; CDR3aa: CASRGQRGTEAFF; CDR3nt: TGTGCCAGCAGGGGACAGAGGGGCACTGAAGCTTTCTTT
len: 15; v_gene: TRBV19; abundance: -; d_gene: -; j_gene: TRBJ2-7; CDR3aa: CASSIGEAFSYEQYF; CDR3nt: TGTGCCAGTAGTATCGGGGAGGCGTTCTCCTACGAGCAGTACTTC
len: 13; v_gene: TRBV6-5; abundance: -; d_gene: -; j_gene: TRBJ2-1; CDR3aa: CASSVGGINEQFF; CDR3nt: TGTGCCAGCAGTGTGGGGGGAATCAATGAGCAGTTCTTC
len: 14; v_gene: TRBV7-9; abundance: -; d_gene: -; j_gene: TRBJ1-2; CDR3aa: CASSLNGEAYGYTF; CDR3nt: TGTGCCAGCAGCTTAAACGGTGAAGCCTATGGCTACACCTTC
len: 16; v_gene: TRBV25-1; abundance: -; d_gene: -; j_gene: TRBJ1-5; CDR3aa: CASSESSVLSNQPQHF; CDR3nt: TGTGCCAGCAGTGAATCGTCGGTCCTTAGCAATCAGCCCCAGCATTTT
len: 12; v_gene: TRBV30; abundance: -; d_gene: -; j_gene: TRBJ2-5; CDR3aa: CAWSVNQETQYF; CDR3nt: TGTGCCTGGAGTGTCAACCAAGAGACCCAGTACTTC
len: 14; v_gene: TRBV5-6; abundance: -; d_gene: TRBD2; j_gene: TRBJ2-7; CDR3aa: CASSLTGGLLADLF; CDR3nt: TGTGCCAGCAGCTTGACAGGAGGACTGCTAGCGGACTTATTC
len: 14; v_gene: TRBV30; abundance: -; d_gene: TRBD1; j_gene: TRBJ1-2; CDR3aa: CAWSPGTANYGYTF; CDR3nt: TGTGCCTGGAGTCCAGGGACAGCGAACTATGGCTACACCTTC
len: 15; v_gene: TRBV28; abundance: -; d_gene: TRBD1; j_gene: TRBJ1-4; CDR3aa: CASSTPTGGLEKLFF; CDR3nt: TGTGCCAGCAGTACCCCGACAGGGGGCCTTGAAAAACTGTTTTTT
len: 14; v_gene: TRBV19; abundance: -; d_gene: -; j_gene: TRBJ1-6; CDR3aa: CASSADRNNSPLHF; CDR3nt: TGTGCCAGTAGCGCTGACAGAAATAATTCACCCCTCCACTTT
len: 12; v_gene: TRBV6-5; abundance: -; d_gene: -; j_gene: TRBJ2-1; CDR3aa: CASSPQGNEQFF; CDR3nt: TGTGCCAGCAGTCCGCAGGGGAATGAGCAGTTCTTC
len: 13; v_gene: TRBV13; abundance: -; d_gene: -; j_gene: TRBJ2-1; CDR3aa: CASSLRSFNEQFF; CDR3nt: TGTGCCAGCAGCTTACGCAGTTTCAATGAGCAGTTCTTC
len: 15; v_gene: TRBV4-1; abundance: -; d_gene: TRBD2; j_gene: TRBJ2-5; CDR3aa: CASSQVGRARETQYF; CDR3nt: TGCGCCAGCAGCCAAGTCGGGAGGGCCCGCGAGACCCAGTACTTC
len: 11; v_gene: TRBV6-5; abundance: once; d_gene: -; j_gene: TRBJ2-7; CDR3aa: CASGLSYEQYF; CDR3nt: TGTGCCAGCGGACTTTCCTACGAGCAGTACTTC
len: 15; v_gene: TRBV7-6; abundance: -; d_gene: TRBD1; j_gene: TRBJ1-1; CDR3aa: CASSRQQGPDTEAFF; CDR3nt: TGTGCCAGCAGCAGACAACAGGGGCCCGACACTGAAGCTTTCTTT
len: 13; v_gene: TRBV30; abundance: -; d_gene: TRBD1; j_gene: TRBJ1-1; CDR3aa: CAWSVQGRAEAFF; CDR3nt: TGTGCCTGGAGTGTACAGGGGCGGGCTGAAGCTTTCTTT
len: 13; v_gene: TRBV19; abundance: -; d_gene: -; j_gene: TRBJ1-1; CDR3aa: CASSMGQNTEAFF; CDR3nt: TGTGCCAGTAGTATGGGGCAGAACACTGAAGCTTTCTTT
len: 15; v_gene: TRBV4-2; abundance: -; d_gene: TRBD1; j_gene: TRBJ2-1; CDR3aa: CASSQDRSSYNEQFF; CDR3nt: TGTGCCAGCAGCCAGGACAGGAGCTCCTACAATGAGCAGTTCTTC
len: 17; v_gene: TRBV7-9; abundance: -; d_gene: TRBD2; j_gene: TRBJ2-7; CDR3aa: CASSLKISGGGHYEQYF; CDR3nt: TGTGCCAGCAGCTTAAAGATCTCGGGGGGGGGACACTACGAGCAGTACTTC
len: 16; v_gene: TRBV7-2; abundance: few; d_gene: -; j_gene: TRBJ2-7; CDR3aa: CASSQRQPLSSYEQYF; CDR3nt: TGTGCCAGCAGCCAAAGACAGCCTCTGAGCTCCTACGAGCAGTACTTC
len: 19; v_gene: TRBV7-8; abundance: -; d_gene: -; j_gene: TRBJ1-5; CDR3aa: CASSLGSIGSQYSNQPQHF; CDR3nt: TGTGCCAGCAGCTTAGGGTCAATCGGGAGCCAATATAGCAATCAGCCCCAGCATTTT
len: 15; v_gene: TRBV25-1; abundance: -; d_gene: TRBD1; j_gene: TRBJ1-2; CDR3aa: CASSEGQGLYYGYTF; CDR3nt: TGTGCCAGCAGTGAGGGACAGGGCCTCTACTATGGCTACACCTTC
len: 13; v_gene: TRBV11-2; abundance: -; d_gene: -; j_gene: TRBJ2-7; CDR3aa: CASSPSWGEEQYF; CDR3nt: TGTGCCAGCAGTCCCTCGTGGGGGGAGGAGCAGTACTTC
len: 16; v_gene: TRBV28; abundance: few; d_gene: -; j_gene: TRBJ1-1; CDR3aa: CASSRAFGHPNTEAFF; CDR3nt: TGTGCCAGCAGTCGGGCTTTCGGACACCCGAACACTGAAGCTTTCTTT
len: 19; v_gene: TRBV7-2; abundance: -; d_gene: TRBD2; j_gene: TRBJ2-2; CDR3aa: CASSPNQGLAGGGTGELFF; CDR3nt: TGTGCCAGCAGCCCTAATCAAGGACTAGCGGGGGGCGGGACCGGGGAGCTGTTTTTT
len: 13; v_gene: TRBV4-2; abundance: -; d_gene: -; j_gene: TRBJ2-7; CDR3aa: CASSRNPGDEQYF; CDR3nt: TGTGCCAGCAGCCGCAATCCGGGGGACGAGCAGTACTTC
len: 14; v_gene: TRBV25-1; abundance: -; d_gene: -; j_gene: TRBJ1-4; CDR3aa: CASSEVGQGEKLFF; CDR3nt: TGTGCCAGCAGTGAGGTGGGGCAGGGGGAAAAACTGTTTTTT
len: 16; v_gene: TRBV15; abundance: -; d_gene: TRBD2; j_gene: TRBJ2-1; CDR3aa: CATSTLWGGPYNEQFF; CDR3nt: TGTGCCACCAGCACCCTATGGGGAGGGCCCTACAATGAGCAGTTCTTC
len: 14; v_gene: TRBV11-2; abundance: few; d_gene: -; j_gene: TRBJ2-5; CDR3aa: CASSLGNSQETQYF; CDR3nt: TGTGCCAGCAGCTTAGGCAACTCCCAAGAGACCCAGTACTTC
len: 17; v_gene: TRBV7-9; abundance: once; d_gene: TRBD2; j_gene: TRBJ2-3; CDR3aa: CASSLASQREETDTQYF; CDR3nt: TGTGCCAGCAGCTTAGCGAGCCAGCGGGAGGAAACAGATACGCAGTATTTT